This T cell receptor (beta chain) was sequenced in a study of graft-versus-host responses after intestinal transplantation. Study-level background: Recipients received multivisceral, liver-intestinal, or isolated intestinal transplants. For two to four years after anti-thymocyte globulin induction, all recipients took tacrolimus and steroids. Notes on the study in general: An association linked early post-transplant HvG declines with peak circulating GvH clone levels. GvH clones were identified in recipient marrow, with some first appearing in ileum or blood.

Points on this clone: Antigen unknown.

V was trimmed by 4 bases and J by 10 bases, leaving 11 bases between them. The CDR3 has 12 residues. Germline V gene sequence: CDR1 MNHEY, CDR2 SVGAGI. Sequencing used immunoSEQ multiplex PCR; TCRdb keeps in-frame clones, though not all of them. The sample includes some 45,000 clones, approximately 94% seen only once; the top ten take roughly 1.4%. V usage is TRBV6-5 and J usage is TRBJ2-1; D may be TRBD1 (5 bases). The receptor comes from a human patient who received an intestinal transplant, so some T cells may come from the graft donor. This material consisted of PBMCs, taken approximately 360 days after intestinal transplant. CDR3 DNA sequence: TGTGCCAGCAGTTCAGGGTCCCGGGAGCAGTTCTTC. This gives the protein CASSSGSREQFF.